The rows below give T cell receptor beta chains drawn from one sample of a study of cytomegalovirus exposure and HLA in healthy donors. Clones were read by immunoSEQ multiplex PCR, and TCRdb kept only the in-frame ones, dropping some. This sample has approximately 130,000 clones, with roughly 80% found just once. The sample was PBMCs. The receptors stem from a girl aged 2 to 9 in good health and CMV-seronegative. CDR3s include the opening cysteine and the closing phenylalanine or tryptophan. Each record gives: D gene, V gene, clone size, J gene, CDR3 protein, CDR3 DNA. D genes are given only for firm matches. Expanded clones are given a class, and other clones once, few, many or no size at all.

TRBD2	TRBV4-3	few	TRBJ2-3	CASSRGLEQDTQYF	TGCGCCAGCAGCCGAGGACTAGAACAAGATACGCAGTATTTT
TRBD2	TRBV6-5	.	TRBJ2-1	CASSYGRGGGNEQFF	TGTGCCAGCAGTTATGGGCGGGGGGGCGGGAATGAGCAGTTCTTC
.	TRBV5-6	.	TRBJ2-7	CASSLSRGEQYF	TGTGCCAGCAGCTTAAGTCGCGGAGAGCAGTACTTC
.	TRBV7-3	.	TRBJ2-3	CASSFGDSRGRNTQYF	TGTGCCAGCAGCTTCGGGGACTCTAGAGGGAGGAATACGCAGTATTTT
.	TRBV5-6	.	TRBJ2-7	CASSLFQGPEQYF	TGTGCCAGCAGCTTGTTTCAGGGTCCCGAGCAGTACTTC
TRBD2	TRBV7-2	.	TRBJ2-7	CASSLAQYLGGYEQYF	TGTGCCAGCAGCTTAGCGCAATATCTGGGGGGGTACGAGCAGTACTTC
.	TRBV9	.	TRBJ2-2	CASSVAGSGELFF	TGTGCCAGCAGCGTAGCGGGATCCGGGGAGCTGTTTTTT
.	TRBV4-2	.	TRBJ2-2	CASSQEPRGFGELFF	TGTGCCAGCAGCCAAGAGCCCAGGGGTTTCGGGGAGCTGTTTTTT
TRBD2	TRBV9	once	TRBJ2-1	CASSIGGGSYNEQFF	TGTGCCAGCAGCATCGGGGGGGGCTCTTACAATGAGCAGTTCTTC
TRBD1	TRBV13	few	TRBJ2-1	CASSETGGWNEQFF	TGTGCCAGCAGCGAGACAGGGGGCTGGAATGAGCAGTTCTTC
.	TRBV4-1	.	TRBJ2-1	CASSQYLGNEQFF	TGCGCCAGCAGCCAATATCTCGGCAATGAGCAGTTCTTC
.	TRBV13	.	TRBJ2-7	CASSYSGNEQYF	TGTGCCAGCAGCTACTCGGGTAACGAGCAGTACTTC
TRBD1	TRBV28	.	TRBJ2-3	CASSPGQGKDTQYF	TGTGCCAGCAGTCCGGGACAGGGGAAAGATACGCAGTATTTT
.	TRBV6-1	.	TRBJ2-3	CASTSGQRGTDTQYF	TGTGCCAGCACCAGTGGGCAGCGGGGCACAGATACGCAGTATTTT
TRBD1	TRBV13	.	TRBJ2-7	CASSRTGESYEQYF	TGTGCCAGCAGCCGGACAGGGGAAAGCTACGAGCAGTACTTC
TRBD1	TRBV29-1	.	TRBJ1-3	CSVGGQASGNTIYF	TGCAGCGTTGGAGGACAGGCCTCTGGAAACACCATATATTTT
TRBD1	TRBV19	once	TRBJ1-5	CATRQGAGNQPQHF	TGTGCCACACGACAGGGGGCCGGCAATCAGCCCCAGCATTTT
TRBD1	TRBV7-2	.	TRBJ1-1	CASSLDRGNTEAFF	TGTGCCAGCAGCTTAGACAGGGGAAACACTGAAGCTTTCTTT
.	TRBV30	few	TRBJ1-5	CAWSDFSKTQPQHF	TGTGCCTGGAGTGATTTTAGCAAGACGCAGCCCCAGCATTTT
.	TRBV30	.	TRBJ2-3	CALTVSTDTQYF	TGTGCCTTGACAGTCAGCACAGATACGCAGTATTTT
TRBD2	TRBV27	.	TRBJ2-1	CASSLIGLGASEQFF	TGTGCCAGCAGTTTGATCGGACTAGGAGCTAGTGAGCAGTTCTTC
.	TRBV6-1	.	TRBJ1-2	CASNSGVPYGYTF	TGTGCCAGCAATTCGGGGGTCCCTTATGGCTACACCTTC
.	TRBV6-5	.	TRBJ2-5	CASNATQGFQETQYF	TGTGCCAGCAACGCTACGCAGGGCTTCCAAGAGACCCAGTACTTC
.	TRBV6-5	.	TRBJ1-5	CASSTAGGSNQPQHF	TGTGCCAGCAGTACGGCGGGAGGTAGCAATCAGCCCCAGCATTTT
TRBD2	TRBV5-5	.	TRBJ2-3	CASSSDLGGFSTDTQYF	TGTGCCAGCAGCTCGGACCTGGGAGGGTTTAGCACAGATACGCAGTATTTT
.	TRBV5-1	.	TRBJ2-3	CASSLASEVHTQYF	TGCGCCAGCAGCTTAGCTAGCGAGGTACATACGCAGTATTTT
TRBD1	TRBV4-1	.	TRBJ1-1	CASSQLDRGFTEAFF	TGCGCCAGCAGCCAGTTAGACAGGGGTTTCACTGAAGCTTTCTTT
.	TRBV28	.	TRBJ1-2	CASNLSGHQRNGYTF	TGTGCCAGCAATCTATCGGGACACCAACGCAATGGCTACACCTTC
TRBD2	TRBV19	.	TRBJ2-2	CASSVRGGTGELFF	TGTGCCAGTAGTGTACGGGGGGGCACCGGGGAGCTGTTTTTT
.	TRBV21-1	.	TRBJ1-2	CASSKGGENYYGYTF	TGTGCCAGCAGCAAAGGGGGGGAGAACTACTATGGCTACACCTTC
.	TRBV7-9	.	TRBJ1-1	CASSLTADTRRWTEAFF	TGTGCCAGCAGCTTAACTGCGGACACTCGTAGATGGACTGAAGCTTTCTTT